The clone carrying this T cell receptor (beta chain) was picked up a small number of times. Its matching antigen is unknown. These data belong to a study of long-term antiretroviral therapy in people with HIV. Version v3.0 of the immunoSEQ assay was performed at survey level. The data were produced by immunoSEQ multiplex PCR, yet TCRdb's version contains in-frame clones alone and is incomplete. Among 30,000 to 40,000 clones listed, roughly 87% were seen once. Study-wide results and caveats: Collection spanned 2004 to 2017; ART regimens may be less effective than current ones.

CDR1 is LNHDA, CDR2 SQIVND, per germline (reference sequence). The CDR3 contains 15 residues. The germline V and J ends were trimmed by 3 bases and 3 bases, with 12 bases remaining between them. Every specimen provided 1-10 million cryopreserved PBMC before DNA extraction took place. The chain carries TRBV19 and TRBJ1-5; weak D call: TRBD1 (6 bases). The receptor comes from a young man with HIV. Sample: unsorted PBMCs, taken 1 year after starting antiretroviral therapy. CDR3 bases: TGTGCCAGTAGTATTTTCAGGACAGTCAATCAGCCCCAGCATTTT. Translated, it gives CASSIFRTVNQPQHF. Drawing the rest from reference TRBV19 and TRBJ1-5, the complete variable domain is DGGITQSPKYLFRKEGQNVTLSCEQNLNHDAMYWYRQDPGQGLRLIYYSQIVNDFQKGDIAEGYSVSREKKESFPLTVTSAQKNPTAFYLCASSIFRTVNQPQHFGDGTRLSIL.